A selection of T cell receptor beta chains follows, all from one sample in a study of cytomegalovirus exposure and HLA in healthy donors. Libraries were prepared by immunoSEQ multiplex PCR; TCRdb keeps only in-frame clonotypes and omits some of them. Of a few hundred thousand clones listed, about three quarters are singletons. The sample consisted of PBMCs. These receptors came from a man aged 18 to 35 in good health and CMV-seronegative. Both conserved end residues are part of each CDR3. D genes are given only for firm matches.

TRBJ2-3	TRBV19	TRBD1	CASSLWDRVTDTQYF
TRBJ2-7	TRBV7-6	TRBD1	CASSSTRDSYEQYF
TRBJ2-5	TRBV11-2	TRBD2	CASSSGVVAGTQETQYF
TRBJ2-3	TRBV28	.	CASSSATGTDTQYF
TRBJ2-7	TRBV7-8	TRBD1	CASSFGTATYEQYF
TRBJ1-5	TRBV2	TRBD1	CASTPDRVNQPQHF
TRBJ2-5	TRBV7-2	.	CASSLGTTPQETQYF
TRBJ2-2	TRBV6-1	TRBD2	CASSETGLVLVGELFF
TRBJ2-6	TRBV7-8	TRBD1	CASSLLSGQGYTGANVLTF
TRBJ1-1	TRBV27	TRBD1	CASNRGGGDTEAFF
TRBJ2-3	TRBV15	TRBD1	CATSRDPHGTAPTDTQYF
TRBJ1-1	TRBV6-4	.	CASSDNRNTEAFF
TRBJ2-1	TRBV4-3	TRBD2	CASSQDGTSSEQFF
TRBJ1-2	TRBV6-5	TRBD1	CASSLSDRGNGYTF
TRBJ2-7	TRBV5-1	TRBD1	CASSLATGVSYEQYF
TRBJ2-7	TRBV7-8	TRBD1	CASSLDPGGSYEQYF
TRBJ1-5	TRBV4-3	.	CASSQDAQGSNQPQHF
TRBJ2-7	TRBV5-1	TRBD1	CASSLGQGQSYEQYF
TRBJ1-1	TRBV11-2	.	CASSLPRRDTEAFF
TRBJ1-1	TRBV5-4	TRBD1	CASSWDRAVGTEAFF
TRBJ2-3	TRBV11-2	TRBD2	CASSLVSGLSTDTQYF
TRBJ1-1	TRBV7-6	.	CASSLDPENTEAFF
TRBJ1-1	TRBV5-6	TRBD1	CASSLPGQGKNTEAFF
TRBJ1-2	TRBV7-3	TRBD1	CSSSSAHRGGYGYTF
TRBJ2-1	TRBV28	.	CASSLLPSRGEQFF
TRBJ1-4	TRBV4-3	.	CASSQNGGSVNEKLFF
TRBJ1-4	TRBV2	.	CASRVGQLEEKLFF
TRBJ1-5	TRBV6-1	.	CATSVSNQPQHF
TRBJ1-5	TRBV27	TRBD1	CASSSGGQGRNQPQHF
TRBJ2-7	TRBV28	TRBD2	CASSITSGSIKSYEQYF
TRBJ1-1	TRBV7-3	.	CASSLNGGDTEAFF
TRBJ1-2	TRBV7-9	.	CASSLVVQGYGYTF
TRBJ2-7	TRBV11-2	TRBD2	CASSLGAGKTSSYEQYF
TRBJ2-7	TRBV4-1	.	CASSPDRGYYEQYF
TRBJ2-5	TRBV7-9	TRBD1	CASSLEGQGEETQYF
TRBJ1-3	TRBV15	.	CATSRDSPGSGNTIYF
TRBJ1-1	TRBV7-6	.	CASSRTGGNTEAFF
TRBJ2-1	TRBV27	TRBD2	CASSPGTSGHNEQFF
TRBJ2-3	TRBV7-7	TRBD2	CASSFSASGTDTQYF
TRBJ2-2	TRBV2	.	CASSEESTANTGELFF
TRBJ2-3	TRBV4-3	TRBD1	CASSLEGQGIDTQYF
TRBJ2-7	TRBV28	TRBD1	CASSPPGGYEQYF
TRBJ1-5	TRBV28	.	CASSLFTESNQPQHF
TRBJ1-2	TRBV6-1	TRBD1	CASRTGGTFQYGYTF
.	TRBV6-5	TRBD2	CASSSWTSSYEQYF
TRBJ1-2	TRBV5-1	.	CASSLDFGQSWRGYTF
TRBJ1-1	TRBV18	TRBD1	CASSQQGTTEAFF
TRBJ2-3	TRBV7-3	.	CASSQQSSADTQYF
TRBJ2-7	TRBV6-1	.	CASSEQTYEQYF
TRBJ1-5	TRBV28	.	CASSFVSGGDQPQHF
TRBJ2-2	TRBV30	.	CAWKKQAGELFF
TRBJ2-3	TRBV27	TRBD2	CASSAFAGTSGGDTQYF
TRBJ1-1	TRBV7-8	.	CASFRQGRTEAFF
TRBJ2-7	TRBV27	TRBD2	CASRGGLASIYEQYF
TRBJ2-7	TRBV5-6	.	CASSLSFDSITYEQYF
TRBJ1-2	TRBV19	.	CASSIAPVWGYTF
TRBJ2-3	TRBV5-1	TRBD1	CASSQTGETQYF
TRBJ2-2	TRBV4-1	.	CASSQPTRSGELFF
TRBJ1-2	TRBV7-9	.	CASSLGVGEDGYTF
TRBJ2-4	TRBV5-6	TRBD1	CASSDDYGQGVGYF